A single sample is the source of the 30 T cell receptor beta chains below, sequenced in a study of T cells in Graves' hyperthyroidism and ophthalmopathy. The investigators amplified TCR beta CDR3 regions from RNA transcripts. An initial round of RT-PCR targeting the TCR CDR3 relied on the HTBI primer set. Via MiXCR, TCRdb re-called the multiplex PCR reads, giving one row per CDR3 protein. The table records a few hundred thousand distinct CDR3 sequences, less than 15% of them present only once. The specimen was blood. The receptor source for this set is a middle-aged woman with Graves' hyperthyroidism that later progressed to Graves' ophthalmopathy.

This clonotype was observed many times. The V gene is TRBV27, the J gene TRBJ1-2; D is undetermined. Trimming pared 4 bases from V and 6 bases from J, leaving 12 bases between. CDR1 is MNHEY, CDR2 SMNVEV, per germline (reference sequence). This CDR3 region has 13 residues. The CDR3 DNA follows: TGTGCCAGCAGTTCATCCTTAATAGATGGCTACACCTTC. Its translation: CASSSSLIDGYTF.

This clonotype was recorded at least ten times. The chain is built from TRBV11-2 and TRBJ1-4, with D perhaps TRBD1 (5 bases). The V gene's germline CDR1 is SGHAT and CDR2 FQNNGV. The CDR3 spans 14 residues. The V gene lost 1 base and the J gene lost 8 bases, with 11 bases spanning the gap. The CDR3 bases are TGTGCCAGCAGCTTAGGACAGCACTTAGAAAAACTGTTTTTT. This sequence encodes CASSLGQHLEKLFF.

This clonotype was counted a few times. The chain carries TRBV10-3 and TRBJ2-1; TRBD2 agrees at 7 bases. Trimming at V came to 7 bases and at J to 7 bases, leaving 10 bases not matched to a gene. Germline V gene lookup returns CDR1 ENHRY and CDR2 SYGVKD. CDR3 size: 14 residues. CDR3: CAIMAGGGANEQFF. In DNA, the CDR3 is TGTGCCATCATGGCCGGGGGAGGGGCAAATGAGCAGTTCTTC.

The rearrangement links TRBV7-2 to TRBJ2-1; 9 bases fit TRBD2. The ends lost 1 base at V and 0 bases at J; junction bases unmatched: 13. The CDR3 is 20 amino acids. Germline CDR1 SGHTA, CDR2 FQGNSA. CDR3 sequence reads: CASSLGVAASGMSSYNEQFF. The CDR3 DNA reads as TGTGCCAGCAGCTTAGGGGTGGCAGCTAGCGGGATGAGCTCCTACAATGAGCAGTTCTTC.

There are many counts of this clonotype. J is TRBJ1-6 and V is TRBV6-1; D might be TRBD1 (6 bases). CDR3 length equals 13 residues. Trimming left V 5 bases short and J 8 bases short, with 10 bases between. Germline V gene data show CDR1 as MNHNS and CDR2 as SASEGT. The CDR3 region has the DNA TGTGCCAGCAGTTATAACAGGGATTCACCCCTCCACTTT. It encodes CASSYNRDSPLHF.

This clonotype has a handful of counts. This chain uses TRBV6-1 with TRBJ1-2; possibly TRBD1 for D (6 bases). The CDR3 extends over 14 amino acids. Per germline, CDR1 MNHNS and CDR2 SASEGT. The V end was cut by 5 bases, the J end by 8 bases, with 18 bases between. The CDR3 bases are TGTGCCAGCAGTTCCGTAGGGACATCACTAGGCTACACCTTC. Translating gives CASSSVGTSLGYTF.

This clonotype was seen repeatedly, ten times or more. The rearrangement uses TRBV6-2 or TRBV6-3 and TRBJ2-1; possible D gene TRBD2, 6 bases. Trimming removed 5 bases from V and 6 bases from J, with 14 bases in between. CDR1 is MNHEY and CDR2 is SVGEGT in the germline V gene. This CDR3 spans 14 amino acids. CDR3 DNA sequence: TGTGCCAGCAGTAAGCCGGGAGACCTCAATGAGCAGTTCTTC. This encodes CASSKPGDLNEQFF.

Remarks on this clonotype: One end of the junction does not line up with germline, which may come from a read error. J is TRBJ2-4 and V is TRBV18, with D possibly matching TRBD2 (6 bases). Germline V gene sequence: CDR1 KGHSH, CDR2 LQKENI. This CDR3 is 16 amino acids long. Here the CDR3 DNA reads TGTACCAGCTCAAAACGGAGGGTGGGAGCCAAAAACATTCAGTACTTC. Its translation is CTSSKRRVGAKNIQYF.

This clonotype was counted between two and nine times. The germline gene is not matched at one end of the junction; a read error may be the cause. The chain uses TRBV28 and TRBJ2-7, with 11 positions matching TRBD1. The CDR3 is 15 residues long. Germline CDR1 MDHEN, CDR2 SYDVKM. CDR3 sequence (DNA): TGTGCCAGCTCATATGGGACAGGGGGTTCTTACGGGCAGTACTTC. Its translation: CASSYGTGGSYGQYF.

The chain is built from TRBV9 and TRBJ1-1; D remains unclear. V lost 2 bases to trimming and J lost 3 bases, with 8 bases between them. There are 13 residues in the CDR3. Germline V gene lookup returns CDR1 SGDLS and CDR2 YYNGEE. The CDR3 loop reads CASSVLTDTEAFF. The CDR3 nucleotides are TGTGCCAGCAGCGTCCTTACGGACACTGAAGCTTTCTTT.

This chain joins TRBV11-2 and TRBJ2-1; D is possibly TRBD2 (5 bases). The length of the CDR3 is 17 residues. Germline assignment: CDR1 SGHAT and CDR2 FQNNGV. V was clipped by 0 bases and J by 0 bases, with 12 bases between them. The DNA for the CDR3 is TGTGCCAGCAGCTTAGATCCCGGGGTTAGCTCCTACAATGAGCAGTTCTTC. Protein: CASSLDPGVSSYNEQFF.

This clonotype was counted ten times or more. This rearrangement joins TRBV19 to TRBJ1-4; 9 bases line up with TRBD1. The J segment lost 5 bases and the V segment lost 7 bases, leaving 5 bases of the junction unmatched. CDR3 size: 14 residues. Germline V gene sequence: CDR1 LNHDA, CDR2 SQIVND (reference sequence). Written as DNA, the CDR3 is TGTGCCAGTACCCGGACAGGGGTAAATGAAAAACTGTTTTTT. It yields the protein CASTRTGVNEKLFF. Supplemented by reference TRBV19 and TRBJ1-4, the full variable domain reads DGGITQSPKYLFRKEGQNVTLSCEQNLNHDAMYWYRQDPGQGLRLIYYSQIVNDFQKGDIAEGYSVSREKKESFPLTVTSAQKNPTAFYLCASTRTGVNEKLFFGSGTQLSVL.

This clonotype was seen ten or more times. The rearrangement links TRBV18 to TRBJ2-1; D is possibly TRBD1 or TRBD2 (5 bases each). V gave up 3 bases and J gave up 9 bases, with 12 bases separating them. The CDR3 totals 13 residues. CDR1 is KGHSH and CDR2 is LQKENI in the germline V gene. The CDR3 DNA follows: TGTGCCAGCTCACCGGTGCATGGGACTGAGCAGTTCTTC. Protein sequence: CASSPVHGTEQFF.

This clonotype was observed a few times. The V and J genes are TRBV6-4 and TRBJ2-3, with a weak D call TRBD2 (6 bases). Germline V gene sequence: CDR1 MRHNA, CDR2 SNTAGT. This CDR3 has 13 amino acids. Trimming shortened V by 5 bases and J by 3 bases, and 9 bases separated the two germline ends. The CDR3 reads CASSLATTDTQYF. The CDR3 coding sequence is TGTGCCAGCAGTCTAGCGACGACAGATACGCAGTATTTT.

In this sample, this clonotype turned up many times. This sequence joins TRBV4-1 and TRBJ1-2, with TRBD1 matching over 10 bases. Germline CDR1 MGHRA, CDR2 YSYEKL. V was pared by 4 bases and J by 3 bases, with 5 bases of the junction left unmatched. CDR3 length: 15 amino acids. CDR3 in amino acids: CASSLLGTGDYGYTF. In DNA, the CDR3 is TGCGCCAGCAGCCTCCTCGGGACAGGGGACTATGGCTACACCTTC.

This clonotype was counted a few times. The J gene is TRBJ2-7, the V gene TRBV5-1; 9 bases fit TRBD1. CDR3 size: 14 residues. V lost 4 bases and J lost 3; bases outside the gene matches: 5. Germline lookup yields CDR1 SGHRS and CDR2 YFSETQ. The DNA of the CDR3 is TGCGCCAGCAGCGTCCGGGACAGGGACTACGAGCAGTACTTC. Its translation is CASSVRDRDYEQYF.

V and J are TRBV11-2 and TRBJ2-2; tentatively, D is TRBD2 (7 bases). This CDR3 has 19 residues. Trimming cost V 1 base and J 5 bases, with 23 bases left between them. The germline V gene has CDR1 SGHAT and CDR2 FQNNGV. The CDR3 loop reads CASSLGGREIMWRTGELFF. The DNA for the CDR3 is TGTGCCAGCAGCTTAGGGGGGCGGGAGATCATGTGGAGAACCGGGGAGCTGTTTTTT.

This clonotype was seen many times. The chain carries TRBV12-3 or TRBV12-4 and TRBJ1-2; no definite D call. This CDR3 spans 15 amino acids. Trimming took 8 bases from V and 0 from J, leaving 16 bases between them. In nucleotides, the CDR3 is TGTGCCAGCCGAGTGATGTCAGGTACTAACTATGGCTACACCTTC. Translating it yields CASRVMSGTNYGYTF.

This clonotype has ten or more counts. The rearrangement uses TRBV6-1 and TRBJ1-4, with D uncertain. V lost 0 bases and J 0 bases, leaving 8 bases between the germline ends. The CDR3 is 16 amino acids. Germline lookup yields CDR1 MNHNS and CDR2 SASEGT. For the CDR3, the DNA is TGTGCCAGCAGTGAAGCTAAGGGATCAACTAATGAAAAACTGTTTTTT. This translates into CASSEAKGSTNEKLFF.

This clonotype was found a few times. This chain connects TRBV19 to TRBJ2-7, with 8 bases fitting TRBD1. This CDR3 spans 14 amino acids. CDR1 is LNHDA and CDR2 is SQIVND in the germline V gene (reference sequence). Unmatched junction bases numbered 5, after V lost 4 bases and J lost 3 bases. The CDR3 loop is CASSSQGADYEQYF. CDR3 coding DNA: TGTGCCAGTAGTAGCCAGGGGGCAGACTACGAGCAGTACTTC.

This chain joins TRBV7-3 and TRBJ2-1; the D gene is possibly TRBD1 (5 bases). V lost 3 bases to trimming and J lost 4 bases, with 16 bases between them. There are 16 residues in the CDR3. Looked up from germline, CDR1 is SGHTA and CDR2 is FQGTGA. CDR3 sequence: CASSFSGAANYNEQFF. For the CDR3, the DNA is TGTGCCAGCAGCTTTTCTGGGGCAGCCAATTACAATGAGCAGTTCTTC.

Points on this clonotype: This may come from a read error, since a much larger clone is one base off. The CDR3 spells CASSPLYGRTSGSNERFF. CDR3 DNA: TGCGCCAGCAGCCCGCTTTATGGGCGGACTAGCGGGAGTAATGAGCGGTTCTTC. This chain uses TRBV4-1 with TRBJ2-1; 13 nucleotides match TRBD2. This CDR3 region has 18 residues. Germline V gives CDR1 MGHRA, CDR2 YSYEKL.

This clonotype has ten or more counts. CDR3 amino acids: CSARARLAGLPSSYNEQFF. Here the CDR3 DNA reads TGCAGTGCTAGAGCACGACTAGCGGGGCTACCTAGCTCCTACAATGAGCAGTTCTTC. The chain employs TRBV20-1 and TRBJ2-1; 11 bases map to TRBD2. Germline CDR1 is DFQATT and CDR2 is SNEGSKA (reference sequence). V shed 1 base, J shed 0 bases, and the junction held 11 bases outside the gene matches. The CDR3 is made up of 19 amino acids.

This clonotype was counted at least ten times. The junction departs from the called germline gene at one end, perhaps through a read error. J is TRBJ2-5 and V is TRBV11-2; the D is unclear. The CDR3 extends over 14 amino acids. Germline lookup yields CDR1 SGHAT and CDR2 FQNNGV. The CDR3 DNA sequence: TGTGCCAGCAGCTTAGGGTCTACTCAAGGGACCCAGTACTTC. Protein product: CASSLGSTQGTQYF.

This clonotype was picked up many times. The chain couples TRBV28 to TRBJ1-4; tentatively, D is TRBD1 (5 bases). V was trimmed by 3 bases and J by 3 bases, leaving 14 bases between them. From germline, CDR1 is MDHEN and CDR2 SYDVKM. This CDR3 is built from 16 residues. CDR3 sequence reads: CASSFSLGPANEKLFF. The CDR3 region has the DNA TGTGCCAGCAGTTTCAGTCTGGGGCCGGCTAATGAAAAACTGTTTTTT.

This clonotype appeared many times. The gene calls are TRBV11-3 and TRBJ2-3; D assignment may be TRBD1 or TRBD2 (5 bases each). The CDR3 is 12 residues long. Trimming took 5 bases from V and 4 from J, leaving 7 bases between them. Per the germline V gene, CDR1 is SGHNT and CDR2 is YENEEA. CDR3 nucleotide sequence: TGTGCCAGCAGCCGGGGCCCAGATACGCAGTATTTT. Translation gives CASSRGPDTQYF.

A word on this clonotype: A much larger clone sits a single nucleotide away, making a read error possible. The CDR3 coding sequence is TGTGCCAGCAGACACAGGACTCTTAACTCTGGCTACACCTTC. Amino acids: CASRHRTLNSGYTF. This chain connects TRBV3-1 to TRBJ1-2; weak D call: TRBD1 (5 bases). This CDR3 region has 14 residues. Germline V gene sequence: CDR1 LGHDT, CDR2 YNNKEL (reference sequence).

The table lists this clonotype with a few counts. The rearrangement links TRBV11-2 to TRBJ1-1; TRBD1 might be the D (5 bases). The germline CDR1 and CDR2 sequences are SGHAT and FQNNGV. The ends were cut back, 4 bases at V and 5 bases at J, with 11 bases in the middle. The CDR3 consists of 13 residues. The CDR3 here is CASSSGPPTEAFF. In DNA form, the CDR3 reads TGTGCCAGCAGCTCGGGACCCCCGACTGAAGCTTTCTTT.

There are many counts of this clonotype. This chain connects TRBV10-3 to TRBJ1-2, with no clear D. Per germline, CDR1 ENHRY and CDR2 SYGVKD. This CDR3 has 14 amino acids. V was cut by 2 bases and J by 3 bases, with 10 bases left in between. This CDR3 is CAISEEGIDYGYTF. Written as DNA, the CDR3 is TGTGCCATCAGTGAGGAGGGAATCGACTATGGCTACACCTTC.

This clonotype has at least ten counts. The V gene is TRBV12-3 or TRBV12-4, the J gene TRBJ2-2; D is undetermined. The CDR3 is made up of 17 amino acids. The V end lost 3 bases, the J end lost 4 bases, and 18 bases lay between the germline ends. In DNA form, the CDR3 reads TGTGCCAGCAGTTTTTCCCTTTCCCCAGACCTCACCGGGGAGCTGTTTTTT. This gives the protein CASSFSLSPDLTGELFF.